This entry lists 19 T cell receptor beta chains sequenced from one sample in a study of T cells in Graves' hyperthyroidism and ophthalmopathy. Amplified TCR beta CDR3 regions derived from RNA transcripts. A first-round RT-PCR of the TCR CDR3 used the HTBI primer set. From the multiplex PCR reads, TCRdb called clonotypes with MiXCR, one entry per CDR3 protein. There are fewer than 900,000 distinct CDR3 sequences in the sample; around 19% occur only once, and 16% lies in the top ten. Material: blood. The receptors originated from a woman aged 50 to 60 with Graves' hyperthyroidism that later progressed to Graves' ophthalmopathy.

The chain couples TRBV29-1 to TRBJ1-4; TRBD1 agrees at 7 bases. CDR1 SQVTM and CDR2 ANQGSEA come from the germline V gene. This CDR3 has 13 amino acids. Trimming removed 6 bases from V and 4 bases from J; junction bases left unmatched: 5. The CDR3 DNA follows: TGCAGCGTCGCAGGGGGTAATAATGAAAAACTGTTTTTT. Protein product: CSVAGGNNEKLFF.

This clonotype turned up a few times. This rearrangement joins TRBV3-1 to TRBJ2-5; no firm D call. The CDR3 sequence is 13 residues long. Trimming removed 2 bases from V and 5 bases from J, with 9 bases in between. Germline V gene lookup returns CDR1 LGHDT and CDR2 YNNKEL (reference sequence). The CDR3 DNA is TGTGCCAGCAGCCAATCGGACCTGGAGACCCAGTACTTC. Its protein is CASSQSDLETQYF.

The chain carries TRBV19 and TRBJ1-2, with TRBD1 identical over 9 bases. Trimming took 7 bases from V and 4 from J; bases not matched to a gene: 7. CDR3 size: 14 residues. The germline V gene has CDR1 LNHDA and CDR2 SQIVND (reference sequence). The CDR3 region has the DNA TGTGCCAGTAAGGACAGGGGCATCAGCTATGGCTACACCTTC. Residues: CASKDRGISYGYTF.

The table lists this clonotype with a few counts. This chain joins TRBV18 and TRBJ2-2; D perhaps matches TRBD1 (5 bases). The CDR3 runs 14 residues. From germline, CDR1 is KGHSH and CDR2 LQKENI. V lost 2 bases and J 5 bases, leaving 9 bases between the germline ends. The CDR3 spells CASSPRQGTGELFF. CDR3 in DNA: TGTGCCAGCTCACCAAGGCAGGGTACCGGGGAGCTGTTTTTT.

This clonotype was counted many times. The J gene is TRBJ2-7, the V gene TRBV20-1; 9 nucleotides align to TRBD2. V was pared by 4 bases and J by 0 bases, with 4 bases of the junction left unmatched. The CDR3 loop spans 14 amino acids. Germline loops: CDR1 DFQATT, CDR2 SNEGSKA (reference sequence). The CDR3 spells CSAISGGRSYEQYF. CDR3 nucleotides: TGCAGTGCTATAAGCGGGGGGCGCTCCTACGAGCAGTACTTC.

Only one count was recorded for this clonotype. This chain links TRBV6-1 with TRBJ2-2; 7 bases agree with TRBD2. The CDR3 is 17 amino acids. Germline V CDR1 and CDR2: MNHNS, SASEGT. The ends lost 9 bases at V and 2 bases at J; junction bases unmatched: 15. The CDR3 nucleotides are TGTGCCAGTAGCGGGTATACGAGGGAAAGCAACACCGGGGAGCTGTTTTTT. Translation: CASSGYTRESNTGELFF.

The rearrangement joins TRBV10-3 to TRBJ1-1, with D uncertain. This CDR3 is built from 15 residues. The germline CDR1 and CDR2 sequences are ENHRY and SYGVKD. V dropped 5 bases and J dropped 4 bases, with 17 bases sitting between them. CDR3 in DNA: TGTGCCATCAGTTGGACTTGGGTCGAAGTCACTGAAGCTTTCTTT. Translated: CAISWTWVEVTEAFF.

The J gene is TRBJ1-1, the V gene TRBV19, with D tentatively TRBD1 (5 bases). CDR1 is LNHDA, CDR2 SQIVND, per germline (reference sequence). This CDR3 contains 13 residues. V was cut by 7 bases and J by 1 base, with 10 bases left in between. DNA for the CDR3: TGTGCCAGTACGGGACGCCAGAACACTGAAGCTTTCTTT. The encoded protein is CASTGRQNTEAFF. The full variable domain, with the rest looked up from reference TRBV19 and TRBJ1-1, is DGGITQSPKYLFRKEGQNVTLSCEQNLNHDAMYWYRQDPGQGLRLIYYSQIVNDFQKGDIAEGYSVSREKKESFPLTVTSAQKNPTAFYLCASTGRQNTEAFFGQGTRLTVV.

This clonotype was seen more than once but under ten times. A much larger clonotype is one base distant, so this may be a read error. J is TRBJ1-2 and V is TRBV3-1; 9 nucleotides line up with TRBD1. The germline V gene has CDR1 LGHDT and CDR2 YNNKEL (reference sequence). The CDR3 sequence is 15 residues long. The CDR3 loop reads CASSFRDRDSYGNTF. DNA of the CDR3: TGTGCCAGCAGCTTCAGGGACAGGGATTCCTATGGCAACACCTTC.

Concerning this clonotype itself: One base away lies a much larger clone, so this may be a sequencing read error. The V and J genes are TRBV5-1 and TRBJ2-7, with D possibly called TRBD1 or TRBD2 (5 bases each). CDR1 and CDR2 (germline): SGHRS, YFSETQ. The CDR3 totals 13 residues. CDR3 sequence: CASSWDGNYEQCF. The CDR3 DNA is TGCGCCAGCAGCTGGGACGGAAACTACGAGCAGTGCTTC.

The J gene is TRBJ2-5, the V gene TRBV20-1; perhaps TRBD2 as D (6 bases). The CDR3 consists of 13 residues. The germline gives CDR1 DFQATT, CDR2 SNEGSKA (reference sequence). V was cut by 0 bases and J by 7 bases, with 12 bases left in between. The CDR3 region has the DNA TGCAGTGCTAGAGATGCTAGCGACGGGACCCAGTACTTC. As protein: CSARDASDGTQYF.

DNA for the CDR3: TGTGCCACCAGCGCAACTAAGCGGGGTGTCAATGAGCAGTTCTTC. The encoded protein is CATSATKRGVNEQFF. This chain uses TRBV24-1 with TRBJ2-1, with 7 bases fitting TRBD2. V dropped 7 bases and J dropped 6; count of bases not matched to a gene: 11. The CDR3 has 15 residues. Germline assignment: CDR1 KGHDR and CDR2 SFDVKD.

This clonotype was seen a few times. This chain uses TRBV15 with TRBJ1-1; no firm D call. Germline loops: CDR1 LNHNV, CDR2 YYDKDF (reference sequence). The CDR3 contains 14 residues. Trimming stripped 8 bases from V and 0 bases from J, with 13 bases between. CDR3 sequence reads: CATERTDMNTEAFF. The DNA of the CDR3 is TGTGCCACCGAAAGGACGGATATGAACACTGAAGCTTTCTTT.

The J gene is TRBJ2-1, the V gene TRBV20-1; 9 nucleotides match TRBD2. The germline gives CDR1 DFQATT, CDR2 SNEGSKA (reference sequence). The V and J ends lost 7 bases and 7 bases, in that order; junction bases with no gene match: 11. The CDR3 contains 14 residues. Here the CDR3 reads CSVVLAGRRNEQFF. The CDR3 DNA reads TGCAGTGTCGTACTAGCGGGTCGTCGGAATGAGCAGTTCTTC.

In its sample, this clonotype was seen many times. The junction does not match germline at one end; this may be a read error. The V and J genes are TRBV12-3 or TRBV12-4 and TRBJ2-2, with D possibly called TRBD1 or TRBD2 (6 bases each). CDR3 size: 15 residues. The CDR3 DNA is TGTGCCAGCGTACCCACAGGGAGGAACGCCGGGGAGCTGTTTTTT. Its protein is CASVPTGRNAGELFF.

This clonotype was seen just once. The chain uses TRBV7-3 and TRBJ2-3; possible D gene TRBD2, 6 bases. CDR1 and CDR2 (germline): SGHTA, FQGTGA. With 5 bases removed from V and 2 bases from J, the gap between germline ends came to 11 bases. The CDR3 consists of 14 residues. This CDR3 is CASSRAGITDTQYF. The CDR3 region has the DNA TGTGCCAGCAGCCGTGCGGGGATCACAGATACGCAGTATTTT.

This clonotype was recorded many times. The chain carries TRBV5-1 and TRBJ2-3; possibly TRBD1 for D (5 bases). CDR1 is SGHRS, CDR2 YFSETQ, per germline. This CDR3 has 15 amino acids. The V end lost 5 bases, the J end lost 2 bases, and 15 bases lay between the germline ends. In nucleotides, the CDR3 is TGCGCCAGCAGTTCCGCCACAGGCCTCACAGATACGCAGTATTTT. This sequence encodes CASSSATGLTDTQYF.

The table lists this clonotype with many counts. The chain uses TRBV12-3 or TRBV12-4 and TRBJ1-2, with no clear D. V was shortened by 2 bases and J by 0 bases, with 7 bases between the two germline ends. The CDR3 length is 14 residues. The CDR3 here is CASSLKGANYGYTF. CDR3 nucleotides: TGTGCCAGCAGTTTAAAGGGAGCTAACTATGGCTACACCTTC.

In its sample, this clonotype was seen many times. V gene TRBV30 combines with J gene TRBJ1-1; D unclear. The germline V and J ends were trimmed by 0 bases and 2 bases, with 10 bases remaining between them. CDR1 GTSNPN and CDR2 SVGIG come from the germline V gene (reference sequence). The CDR3 has 14 amino acids. DNA of the CDR3: TGTGCCTGGAGTGTACTTTTCAGAAACACTGAAGCTTTCTTT. This gives the protein CAWSVLFRNTEAFF.